Below are 20 T cell receptor beta chains sequenced from a single sample in a study of blood T cells in healthy people across ages. The use of a sample-barcoded 5' primer and a J-beta primer mix characterized a second PCR of roughly 6 to 12 cycles. TCRdb re-called the 5' RACE reads through MiXCR, storing one row per CDR3 protein. The sample lists about 630,000 distinct CDR3 sequences, roughly 21% seen once, with approximately 3.6% in the top ten. Specimen: blood. Receptor source: a man in his 70s in good health.

The rearrangement uses TRBV28 and TRBJ2-1; 9 nucleotides agree with TRBD2. The V and J ends lost 4 bases and 0 bases, in that order; junction bases with no gene match: 7. Germline CDR1 is MDHEN and CDR2 is SYDVKM. The CDR3 runs to 17 residues. The CDR3 bases are TGTGCCAGCAGTTCCTGGGGCGGGGGGGGCTCCTACAATGAGCAGTTCTTC. Amino acids: CASSSWGGGGSYNEQFF.

The DNA of the CDR3 is TGCAGCGTTGAGAACTCTAACTATGGCTACACCTTC. Its translation is CSVENSNYGYTF. V and J are TRBV29-1 and TRBJ1-2; no firm D call. This CDR3 region has 12 residues. CDR1 and CDR2 from the germline V gene are SQVTM and ANQGSEA. With 3 bases removed from V and 0 bases from J, the gap between germline ends came to 5 bases.

This clonotype appeared many times. CDR3: CASSESIGVRSIQYF. CDR3 bases: TGTGCCAGCAGTGAAAGTATCGGTGTCCGGAGCATTCAGTACTTC. The rearrangement uses TRBV6-1 and TRBJ2-4; the D is unclear. This CDR3 spans 15 amino acids. Germline V lookup: CDR1 MNHNS, CDR2 SASEGT. The V and J ends lost 2 bases and 9 bases respectively, with 17 bases between them.

This clonotype was observed a few times. DNA for the CDR3: TGTGCCAGCAGTCCCCATGAGAGCCCGGGAGACACAGATACGCAGTATTTT. This codes for CASSPHESPGDTDTQYF. The chain joins TRBV12-3 or TRBV12-4 to TRBJ2-3; D is perhaps TRBD2 (6 bases). The V end was cut by 5 bases, the J end by 2 bases, with 20 bases between. The CDR3 spans 17 residues.

The chain couples TRBV12-3 or TRBV12-4 to TRBJ1-5; D gene unclear. V was trimmed by 0 bases and J by 3 bases, leaving 3 bases between them. CDR3 length equals 13 residues. The CDR3 bases are TGTGCCAGCAGTTTAGCGTACAATCAGCCCCAGCATTTT. Residues: CASSLAYNQPQHF.

The sample holds a few counts of this clonotype. CDR3 nucleotide sequence: TGCAGTGCTAGAGTCAAGCGAGGTGAGCAGTTCTTC. Encoded protein: CSARVKRGEQFF. This sequence joins TRBV20-1 and TRBJ2-1; D is unclear. Germline loops: CDR1 DFQATT, CDR2 SNEGSKA (reference sequence). With 1 base removed from V and 9 bases from J, the gap between germline ends came to 10 bases. The CDR3 length is 12 residues.

This clonotype was counted between two and nine times. The chain recombines TRBV20-1 with TRBJ2-5, with 8 bases matching TRBD2. The DNA end lines up better with TRBJ2-1; the J call may be wrong. Germline loops: CDR1 DFQATT, CDR2 SNEGSKA (reference sequence). The CDR3 covers 15 residues. The CDR3 region has the DNA TGCAGTGCTAGAGATTTACGGATTGCGGGAGGTCGCCAGTTCTTC. It specifies CSARDLRIAGGRQFF.

Only a few counts were recorded for this clonotype. The chain has TRBV7-2 and TRBJ2-7; 9 nucleotides line up with TRBD2. Trimming at V came to 7 bases and at J to 5 bases, leaving 6 bases not matched to a gene. This CDR3 spans 13 amino acids. From germline, CDR1 is SGHTA and CDR2 FQGNSA. The CDR3 region has the DNA TGTGCCAGCAATCGCGGGACTAGCAACGAGCAGTACTTC. This sequence encodes CASNRGTSNEQYF.

The table lists this clonotype with a few counts. The rearrangement uses TRBV27 and TRBJ2-7, with D unclear. Deletions cut 6 bases from V and 4 bases from J, with 13 bases between. CDR1 MNHEY and CDR2 SMNVEV come from the germline V gene (reference sequence). The CDR3 runs 13 residues. CDR3 nucleotides: TGTGCCAGCAGCCGGCAGGCTAAGTACGAGCAGTACTTC. Residues: CASSRQAKYEQYF.

This clonotype was found a few times. The chain recombines TRBV6-1 with TRBJ1-1, with a possible D match to TRBD1 (6 bases). From germline, CDR1 is MNHNS and CDR2 SASEGT. The CDR3 has 15 residues. V lost 5 bases, J lost 1 base, and 14 bases lay in between. The CDR3 here is CASSQSGHQNTEAFF. CDR3 coding DNA: TGTGCCAGCAGTCAGTCGGGACATCAGAACACTGAAGCTTTCTTT.

The chain couples TRBV5-5 to TRBJ1-2; D is uncertain. Germline CDR1 reads SGHKS; CDR2 reads YYEKEE (reference sequence). The CDR3 contains 15 residues. V lost 3 bases to trimming and J lost 6 bases, with 18 bases between them. DNA for the CDR3: TGTGCCAGCAGCTCCGGGGTGAGGGAGTCCCATGGCTACACCTTC. Translating it yields CASSSGVRESHGYTF.

This clonotype was detected only a few times. The rearrangement joins TRBV5-1 to TRBJ2-3; 7 bases line up with TRBD1. Germline V gives CDR1 SGHRS, CDR2 YFSETQ. J gave up 1 base and V 4 bases, and 6 bases lay outside the gene matches. This CDR3 comprises 15 residues. CDR3 loop: CASSREGQRTDTQYF. Written as DNA, the CDR3 is TGCGCCAGCAGCCGTGAGGGACAGCGCACAGATACGCAGTATTTT. The variable domain in full, completed from reference TRBV5-1 and TRBJ2-3, reads KAGVTQTPRYLIKTRGQQVTLSCSPISGHRSVSWYQQTPGQGLQFLFEYFSETQRNKGNFPGRFSGRQFSNSRSEMNVSTLELGDSALYLCASSREGQRTDTQYFGPGTRLTVL.

This clonotype occurred many times. The genes are TRBV3-1 and TRBJ1-3; D gene uncertain. This CDR3 region has 16 residues. CDR1 is LGHDT and CDR2 is YNNKEL in the germline V gene (reference sequence). The V end lost 0 bases, the J end lost 2 bases, and 11 bases lay between the germline ends. This CDR3 reads CASSQDRRVTGNTIYF. CDR3 sequence (DNA): TGTGCCAGCAGCCAAGACCGGAGGGTGACTGGAAACACCATATATTTT.

J is TRBJ2-1 and V is TRBV2, with 12 bases that match TRBD2. Germline trimming cut 4 bases from V and 8 bases from J; bases unmatched to any gene: 12. The CDR3 has 17 residues. Germline CDR1 and CDR2: SNHLY and FYNNEI. The CDR3 coding sequence is TGTGCCAGCAGTGGGACTAGCGGGGAGTTGAAAATCGATGAGCAGTTCTTC. Protein sequence: CASSGTSGELKIDEQFF.

This clonotype has a handful of counts. V usage is TRBV7-9 and J usage is TRBJ2-5; 7 nucleotides agree with TRBD1. Germline V CDR1 and CDR2: SEHNR, FQNEAQ (reference sequence). The V and J ends lost 5 bases and 3 bases, in that order; junction bases with no gene match: 6. The CDR3 extends over 14 amino acids. The CDR3 region is CASSLRDSEETQYF. As DNA, the CDR3 is TGTGCCAGCAGCCTCCGGGACAGCGAAGAGACCCAGTACTTC.

This clonotype has at least ten counts. V is TRBV7-2 and J is TRBJ2-3, with unresolved D. V was trimmed by 4 bases and J by 2 bases, leaving 7 bases between them. The CDR3 contains 13 residues. From germline, CDR1 is SGHTA and CDR2 FQGNSA. CDR3 protein: CASSSLYTDTQYF. The CDR3 DNA reads TGTGCCAGCAGCTCCTTGTACACAGATACGCAGTATTTT.

This clonotype turned up a few times. The chain has TRBV5-1 and TRBJ1-5; no firm D call. V was shortened by 3 bases and J by 4 bases, with 11 bases between the two germline ends. The CDR3 is 14 residues long. The germline V gene encodes CDR1 SGHRS and CDR2 YFSETQ. For the CDR3, the DNA is TGCGCCAGCAGCTCGGGCCAACCAAATCAGCCCCAGCATTTT. This gives the protein CASSSGQPNQPQHF.

The chain links TRBV21-1 to TRBJ2-4; the D call in the table, TRBD1, was not verified against the DNA. TRBV21-1 is shown as a pseudogene. This CDR3 comprises 14 residues. CDR3 DNA: TGTGCCAGCAGCACACCGGGGTACAAAAACATTCAGTACTTC. This gives the protein CASSTPGYKNIQYF.

The rearrangement joins TRBV12-3 or TRBV12-4 to TRBJ1-3; the D gene is possibly TRBD1 (5 bases). This CDR3 contains 15 residues. V was pared by 8 bases and J by 0 bases, with 14 bases between. In nucleotides, the CDR3 is TGTGCCAGCGTCGGGGCAGCACACTCTGGAAACACCATATATTTT. This translates into CASVGAAHSGNTIYF.

This clonotype showed up just a few times. This chain links TRBV6-1 with TRBJ2-3; 7 nucleotides agree with TRBD2. The CDR3 is 17 amino acids. The junction had 12 bases not matched to a gene; V was cut back by 2 bases and J by 4 bases. Germline values: CDR1 MNHNS, CDR2 SASEGT. The CDR3 bases are TGTGCCAGCAGTGAATGGGTCTTGGCGGGAGTCCCAGATACGCAGTATTTT. Amino acids: CASSEWVLAGVPDTQYF.